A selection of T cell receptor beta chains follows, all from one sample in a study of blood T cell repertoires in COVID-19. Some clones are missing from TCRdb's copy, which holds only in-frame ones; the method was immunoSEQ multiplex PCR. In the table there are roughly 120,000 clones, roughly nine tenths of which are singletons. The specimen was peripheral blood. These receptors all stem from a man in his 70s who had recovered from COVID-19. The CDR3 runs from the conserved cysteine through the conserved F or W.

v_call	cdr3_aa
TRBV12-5	CASGFTGQGRQYF
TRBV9	CASGRAGSDTQYF
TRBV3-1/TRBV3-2	CASSQEGPAGGPDTQYF
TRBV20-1	CSARGLTEAFF
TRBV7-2	CASSLAGAGRERDEQFF
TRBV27	CASSLGQGLENSPLHF
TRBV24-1	CATSDSRQGPNTQYF
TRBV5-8	CASSRQGLGYEQYF
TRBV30	CAWRRDLNTEAFF
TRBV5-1	CASCPSGVGPDTQYF
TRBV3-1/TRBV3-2	CASSRAYRGGTSTDTQYF
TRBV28	CASSLDRGTGMNTEAFF
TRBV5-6	CASSLLQGFHEQYF
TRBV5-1	CASSLGLTSTDTQYF
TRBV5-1	CASSSSPGDRTETQYF
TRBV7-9	CASSLAGSYEQYF
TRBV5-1	CASSSTSTPRGTEAFF
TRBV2	CASSEATSGETQYF
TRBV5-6	CASSLGLNRVGNTIYF
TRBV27	CASSKLAGGSTDTQYF
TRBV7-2	CASSPRTGSSYEQYF
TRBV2	CASSEDPRAGGKETQYF
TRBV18	CASSPRKTGTSGGATDTQYF
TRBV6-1	CASSEWQGGGELFF
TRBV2	CASSPGTGRGETQYF
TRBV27	CASRLTGAGNTIYF
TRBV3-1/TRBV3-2	CASSHLGETYEQYF
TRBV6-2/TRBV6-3	CASSSETYNYGYTF
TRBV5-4	CASSLKSGPSYEQYF